The source of this TCR beta chain is a study of shared clonotypes between healthy human individuals. Study-level information: The composition of the donors was a couple of women and three men aged 18 to 49. CD8 memory received one plate per donor, CD8 naive two, CD4 memory three and CD4 naive three. The study's findings and limits: Some clonotypes were shared by all four sorted-subset donors, while others were not shared. The non-shared ones had lower generation probabilities than the shared ones. The study found about 5% of naive CD4 clonotypes shared across a few donors.

Per germline, CDR1 MDHEN and CDR2 SYDVKM. This CDR3 region has 13 residues. With 5 bases clipped from V and 11 bases from J, the junction kept 8 bases outside the gene matches. Profiling relied on immunoSEQ multiplex PCR, and the TCRdb table lists in-frame clones only, not all of them. The sample shows about 2.3 million clones, roughly 90% of them seen only once. About this clone: Its specificity is not known.

This chain links TRBV28 with TRBJ2-4, with 8 bases that match TRBD2. The source is a man aged 18 to 30 in good health. Some clones in this sample may be carry-over from other donors' samples. The sample comprised naive CD4+ T cells from PBMCs. Subset in this sample: CD45RA+ positively selected. The chain's CDR3 is CASSAPGTRVQYF. The CDR3 bases are TGTGCCAGCAGTGCCCCCGGGACTAGAGTTCAGTACTTC.